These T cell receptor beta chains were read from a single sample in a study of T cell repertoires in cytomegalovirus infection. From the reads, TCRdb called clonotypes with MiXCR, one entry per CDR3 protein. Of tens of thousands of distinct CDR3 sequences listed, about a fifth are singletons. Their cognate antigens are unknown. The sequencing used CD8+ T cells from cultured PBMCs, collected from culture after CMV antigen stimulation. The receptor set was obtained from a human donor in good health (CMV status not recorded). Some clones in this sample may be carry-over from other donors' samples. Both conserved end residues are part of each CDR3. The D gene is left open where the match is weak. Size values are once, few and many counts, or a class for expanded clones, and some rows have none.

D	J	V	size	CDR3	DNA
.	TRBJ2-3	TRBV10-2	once	CASNLLGDRDTQYF	TGCGCCAGCAATCTTCTGGGAGATCGAGATACGCAGTATTTT
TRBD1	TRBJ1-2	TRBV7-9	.	CASSLVAGGDGYTF	TGTGCCAGCAGCTTAGTGGCAGGGGGAGATGGCTACACCTTC
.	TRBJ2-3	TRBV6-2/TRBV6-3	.	CASSCLSCGASTDTQYF	TGTGCCAGCAGTTGCCTCTCTTGCGGTGCTAGCACAGATACGCAGTATTTT
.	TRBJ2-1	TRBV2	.	CASSDADLGNEQFF	TGTGCCAGCAGTGATGCGGACCTCGGGAATGAGCAGTTCTTC
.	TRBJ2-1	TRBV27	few	CASSLISLDEQFF	TGTGCCAGCAGTTTAATTTCCTTGGATGAGCAGTTCTTC
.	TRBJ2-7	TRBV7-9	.	CASSLASGGPRSYEQYF	TGTGCCAGCAGCTTAGCTAGCGGAGGACCCCGCTCCTACGAGCAGTACTTC
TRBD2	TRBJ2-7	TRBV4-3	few	CASSQTLAVSYEQYF	TGCGCCAGCAGCCAAACACTAGCGGTCTCCTACGAGCAGTACTTC
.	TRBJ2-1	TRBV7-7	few	CASSLRTVSSYNEQFF	TGTGCCAGCAGCTTACGGACAGTCAGCTCCTACAATGAGCAGTTCTTC
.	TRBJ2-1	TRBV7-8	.	CASSLARVINEQFF	TGTGCCAGCAGCTTAGCGCGAGTGATCAATGAGCAGTTCTTC
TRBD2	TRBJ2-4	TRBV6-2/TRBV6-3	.	CASSYGGGNIQYF	TGTGCCAGCAGTTACGGGGGGGGGAACATTCAGTACTTC
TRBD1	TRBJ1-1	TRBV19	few	CASTKTGMNTEAFF	TGTGCCAGTACCAAGACAGGGATGAACACTGAAGCTTTCTTT
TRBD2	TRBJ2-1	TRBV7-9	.	CASSTSGRSYNEQFF	TGTGCCAGCAGCACTAGCGGGAGGTCCTACAATGAGCAGTTCTTC
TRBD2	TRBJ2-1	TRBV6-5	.	CASRWTPKRGAFHLFF	TGTGCCAGCAGATGGACTCCGAAGCGGGGGGCCTTTCACTTGTTCTTC
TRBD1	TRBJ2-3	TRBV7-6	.	CASSFPGQGGSGYTQYF	TGTGCCAGCAGCTTCCCGGGACAGGGGGGAAGCGGTTATACGCAGTATTTT
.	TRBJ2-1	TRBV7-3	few	CASSLTSYGEYYNEQFF	TGTGCCAGCAGCTTAACGTCTTACGGGGAATACTACAATGAGCAGTTCTTC
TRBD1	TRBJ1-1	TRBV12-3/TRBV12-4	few	CASSYSGGTEAFF	TGTGCCAGCAGCTACTCAGGGGGAACTGAAGCTTTCTTT
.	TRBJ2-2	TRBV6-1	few	CASSEFRATVNTGELFF	TGTGCCAGCAGTGAATTTCGTGCGACGGTTAACACCGGGGAGCTGTTTTTT
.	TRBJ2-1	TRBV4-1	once	CASSQERVNEQFF	TGCGCCAGCAGCCAAGAAAGAGTAAATGAGCAGTTCTTC
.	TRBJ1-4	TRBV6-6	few	CANSSIATNEKLFF	TGTGCCAACAGTTCAATCGCAACTAATGAAAAACTGTTTTTT
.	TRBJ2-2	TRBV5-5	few	CASSLEVAAAGELFF	TGTGCCAGCAGCTTGGAGGTAGCCGCGGCCGGGGAGCTGTTTTTT
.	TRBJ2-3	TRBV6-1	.	CASSENRGAVTDTQYF	TGTGCCAGCAGTGAAAATCGGGGGGCAGTAACAGATACGCAGTATTTT
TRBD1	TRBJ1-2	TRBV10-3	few	CAISVKIGDRSSNYGYTF	TGTGCCATCAGTGTGAAAATAGGGGACAGATCATCTAACTATGGCTACACCTTC
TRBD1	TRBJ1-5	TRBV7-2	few	CASSLRTGNLQPQHF	TGTGCCAGCAGCTTAAGGACAGGGAATTTGCAGCCCCAGCATTTT
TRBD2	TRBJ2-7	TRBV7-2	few	CASSLSGTSGTEQYF	TGTGCCAGCAGCTTGTCCGGGACTAGCGGAACCGAGCAGTACTTC
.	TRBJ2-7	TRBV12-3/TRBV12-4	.	CASSWDTYEQYF	TGTGCCAGCAGTTGGGATACCTACGAGCAGTACTTC
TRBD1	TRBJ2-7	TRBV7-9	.	CASSFRDSRSYEQYF	TGTGCCAGCAGCTTCCGGGACAGCCGCTCCTACGAGCAGTACTTC
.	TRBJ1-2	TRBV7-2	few	CASSLGQGFYGYTF	TGTGCCAGCAGCTTAGGCCAGGGGTTCTATGGCTACACCTTC
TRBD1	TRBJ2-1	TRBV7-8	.	CASSTQGTYNEQFF	TGTGCCAGCAGCACACAGGGGACCTACAATGAGCAGTTCTTC
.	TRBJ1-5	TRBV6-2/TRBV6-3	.	CASSYSGGSEPQHF	TGTGCCAGCAGTTACTCGGGAGGGTCAGAGCCCCAGCATTTT
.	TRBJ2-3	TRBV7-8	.	CASSQPGGHTDTQYF	TGTGCCAGCAGCCAACCTGGGGGTCACACAGATACGCAGTATTTT
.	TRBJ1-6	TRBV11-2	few	CASSLVGERSNSPLHF	TGTGCCAGCAGCTTGGTGGGCGAAAGAAGCAATTCACCCCTCCACTTT
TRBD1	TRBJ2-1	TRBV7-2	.	CASSFGTDSYNEQFF	TGTGCCAGCAGCTTCGGGACAGATTCCTACAATGAGCAGTTCTTC
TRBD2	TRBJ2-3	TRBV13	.	CASSDAGGAADTQYF	TGTGCCAGCAGCGACGCCGGGGGGGCAGCAGATACGCAGTATTTT
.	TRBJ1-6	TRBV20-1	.	CSAATRNSSYNSPLHF	TGCAGTGCTGCCACGAGAAACAGCTCCTATAATTCACCCCTCCACTTT
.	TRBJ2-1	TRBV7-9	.	CASSADSYNEQFF	TGTGCCAGCAGCGCGGACAGCTACAATGAGCAGTTCTTC
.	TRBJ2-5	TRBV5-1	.	CASSLLDSAQETQYF	TGCGCCAGCAGCTTACTGGACAGTGCCCAAGAGACCCAGTACTTC
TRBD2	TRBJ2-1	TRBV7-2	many	CASSLDPRRLAGSYNEQFF	TGTGCCAGCAGCTTAGACCCCCGGCGACTAGCGGGATCCTACAATGAGCAGTTCTTC
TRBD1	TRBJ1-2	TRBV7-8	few	CASSQGQGGFGYTF	TGTGCCAGCAGCCAGGGACAGGGGGGATTCGGCTACACCTTC
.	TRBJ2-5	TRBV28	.	CASSFIFGETGETQYF	TGTGCCAGCAGTTTCATCTTTGGGGAAACTGGAGAGACCCAGTACTTC
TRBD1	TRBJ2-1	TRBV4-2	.	CASSPRTGDIEQFF	TGTGCCAGCAGTCCCAGGACAGGGGATATTGAGCAGTTCTTC
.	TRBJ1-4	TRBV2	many	CASIGVQATNEKLFF	TGTGCCAGCATCGGGGTCCAAGCAACTAATGAAAAACTGTTTTTT
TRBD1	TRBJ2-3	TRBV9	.	CASSEDGTGAIDTQYF	TGTGCCAGCAGCGAGGACGGGACAGGGGCGATAGATACGCAGTATTTT
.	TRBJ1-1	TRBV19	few	CASSIGEGAEAFF	TGTGCCAGTAGTATCGGAGAAGGGGCTGAAGCTTTCTTT
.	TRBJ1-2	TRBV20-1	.	CSASRSNYGYTF	TGCAGTGCTAGTAGGTCCAACTATGGCTACACCTTC
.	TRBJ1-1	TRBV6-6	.	CASSYSNTEAFF	TGTGCCAGCAGTTACTCGAACACTGAAGCTTTCTTT
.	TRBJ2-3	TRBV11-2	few	CASSLRGRTDTQYF	TGTGCCAGCAGCTTAAGGGGACGCACAGATACGCAGTATTTT
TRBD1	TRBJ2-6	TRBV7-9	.	CASSLPVPDRPPSGANVLTF	TGTGCCAGCAGCTTACCGGTCCCGGACAGGCCTCCCTCTGGGGCCAACGTCCTGACTTTC
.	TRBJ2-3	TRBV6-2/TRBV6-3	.	CASSETYHTDTQYF	TGTGCCAGCAGTGAGACTTACCACACAGATACGCAGTATTTT